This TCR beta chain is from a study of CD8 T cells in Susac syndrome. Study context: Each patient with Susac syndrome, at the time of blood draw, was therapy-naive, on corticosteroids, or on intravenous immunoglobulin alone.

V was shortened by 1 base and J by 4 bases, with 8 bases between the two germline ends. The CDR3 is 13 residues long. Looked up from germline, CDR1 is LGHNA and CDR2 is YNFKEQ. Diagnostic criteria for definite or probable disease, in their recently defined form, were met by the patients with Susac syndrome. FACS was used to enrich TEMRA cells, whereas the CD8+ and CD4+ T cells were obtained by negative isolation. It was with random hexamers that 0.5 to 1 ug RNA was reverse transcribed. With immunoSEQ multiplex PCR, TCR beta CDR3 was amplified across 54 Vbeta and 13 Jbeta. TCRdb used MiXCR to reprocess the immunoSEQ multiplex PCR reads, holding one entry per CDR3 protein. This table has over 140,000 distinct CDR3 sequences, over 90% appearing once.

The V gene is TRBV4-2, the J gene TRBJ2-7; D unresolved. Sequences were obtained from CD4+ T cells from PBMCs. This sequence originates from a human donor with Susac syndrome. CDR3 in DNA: TGTGCCAGCAGCCAAGTTTCCCGGTACGAGCAGTACTTC. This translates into CASSQVSRYEQYF.